This T cell receptor beta chain was recovered during a study of T cells in Graves' hyperthyroidism and ophthalmopathy. Researchers amplified the TCR beta CDR3 regions from RNA transcripts. First-round RT-PCR with HTBI primers amplified the TCR CDR3 region. TCRdb called the multiplex PCR reads again in MiXCR, with one record for every CDR3 protein. The sample holds 390,000 or so distinct CDR3 sequences, approximately 14% seen once. The V and J ends lost 5 bases and 7 bases, in that order; junction bases with no gene match: 9. The CDR3 length is 14 residues. Germline-derived CDR1 and CDR2 are SEHNR and FQNEAQ (reference sequence). This clonotype has ten or more counts.

Sequencing was carried out using blood. This sequence joins TRBV7-9 and TRBJ2-7, with TRBD1 matching 9 bases. The clonotype comes from a young man with Graves' ophthalmopathy. Here the CDR3 reads CASSPPGQGWEQYF. The CDR3 bases are TGTGCCAGCAGCCCTCCGGGACAGGGTTGGGAGCAGTACTTC.